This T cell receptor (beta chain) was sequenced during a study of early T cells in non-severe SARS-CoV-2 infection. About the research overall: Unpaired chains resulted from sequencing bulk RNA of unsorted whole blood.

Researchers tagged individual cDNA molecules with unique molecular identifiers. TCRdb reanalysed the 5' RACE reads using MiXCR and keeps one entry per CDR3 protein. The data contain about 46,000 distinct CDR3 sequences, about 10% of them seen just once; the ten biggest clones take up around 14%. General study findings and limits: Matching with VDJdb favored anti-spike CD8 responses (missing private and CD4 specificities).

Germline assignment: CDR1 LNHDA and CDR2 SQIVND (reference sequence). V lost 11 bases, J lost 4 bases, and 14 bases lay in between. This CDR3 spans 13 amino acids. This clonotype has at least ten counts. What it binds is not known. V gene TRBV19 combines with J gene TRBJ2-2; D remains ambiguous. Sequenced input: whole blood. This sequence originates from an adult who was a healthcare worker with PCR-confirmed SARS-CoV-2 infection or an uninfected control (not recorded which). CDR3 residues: CASFRQITGELFF. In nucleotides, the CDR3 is TGTGCCTCGTTCAGACAAATCACCGGGGAGCTGTTTTTT.